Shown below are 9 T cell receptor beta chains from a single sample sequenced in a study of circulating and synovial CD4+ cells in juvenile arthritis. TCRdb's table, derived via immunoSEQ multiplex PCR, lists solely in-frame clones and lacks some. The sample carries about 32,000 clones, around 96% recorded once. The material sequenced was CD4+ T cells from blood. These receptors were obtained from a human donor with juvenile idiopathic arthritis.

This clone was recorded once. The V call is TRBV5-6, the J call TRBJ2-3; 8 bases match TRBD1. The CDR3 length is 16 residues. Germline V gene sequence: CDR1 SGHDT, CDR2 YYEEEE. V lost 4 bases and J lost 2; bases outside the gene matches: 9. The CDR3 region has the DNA TGTGCCAGCAGCCCAGGGACAGGACTACCCACAGATACGCAGTATTTT. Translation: CASSPGTGLPTDTQYF.

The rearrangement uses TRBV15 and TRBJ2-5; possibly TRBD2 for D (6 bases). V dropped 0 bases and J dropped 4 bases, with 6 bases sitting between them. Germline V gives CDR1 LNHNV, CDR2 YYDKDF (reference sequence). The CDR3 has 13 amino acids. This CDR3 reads CATSRDSGETQYF. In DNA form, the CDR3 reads TGTGCCACCAGCAGAGATAGCGGAGAGACCCAGTACTTC.

CDR3 protein: CASSLSTSGGAYEFF. The CDR3 DNA reads as TGTGCCAGCAGCTTGTCGACTAGCGGGGGGGCCTATGAGTTCTTC. V usage is TRBV5-5 and J usage is TRBJ2-1; 14 bases are shared with TRBD2. This CDR3 spans 15 amino acids. In germline, CDR1 is SGHKS, CDR2 YYEKEE (reference sequence). Germline trimming cut 1 base from V and 14 bases from J; bases unmatched to any gene: 8.

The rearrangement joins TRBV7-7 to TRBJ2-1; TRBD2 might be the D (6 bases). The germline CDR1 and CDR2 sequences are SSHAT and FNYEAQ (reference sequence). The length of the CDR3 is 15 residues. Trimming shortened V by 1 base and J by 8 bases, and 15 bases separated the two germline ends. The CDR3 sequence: CASSLDGGEAYEQFF. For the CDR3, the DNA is TGTGCCAGCAGCTTAGATGGCGGGGAGGCCTATGAGCAGTTCTTC.

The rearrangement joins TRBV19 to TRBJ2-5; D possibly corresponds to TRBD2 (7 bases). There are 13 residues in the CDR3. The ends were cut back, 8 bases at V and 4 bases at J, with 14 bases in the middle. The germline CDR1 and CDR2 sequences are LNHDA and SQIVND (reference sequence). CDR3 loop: CASAGRGRETQYF. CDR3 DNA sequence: TGTGCCAGTGCTGGGAGGGGGAGAGAGACCCAGTACTTC.

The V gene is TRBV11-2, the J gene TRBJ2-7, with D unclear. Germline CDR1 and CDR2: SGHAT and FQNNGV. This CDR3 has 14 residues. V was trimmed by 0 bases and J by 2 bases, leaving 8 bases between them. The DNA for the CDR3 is TGTGCCAGCAGCTTAGATCCCGCGACCTACGAGCAGTACTTC. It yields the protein CASSLDPATYEQYF.

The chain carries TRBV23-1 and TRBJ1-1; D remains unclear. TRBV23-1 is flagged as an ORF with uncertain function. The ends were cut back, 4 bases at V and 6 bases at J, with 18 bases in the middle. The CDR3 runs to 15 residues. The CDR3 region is CASSLMREGGPEAFF. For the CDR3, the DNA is TGCGCCAGCAGTCTAATGAGGGAGGGAGGGCCTGAAGCTTTCTTT.

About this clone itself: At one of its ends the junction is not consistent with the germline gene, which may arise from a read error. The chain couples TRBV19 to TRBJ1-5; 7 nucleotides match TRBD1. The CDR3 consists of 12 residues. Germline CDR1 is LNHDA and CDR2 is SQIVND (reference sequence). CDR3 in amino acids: CASSRGGQRQHF. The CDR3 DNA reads TGTGCCAGTAGTAGAGGGGGACAGCGCCAGCATTTT.

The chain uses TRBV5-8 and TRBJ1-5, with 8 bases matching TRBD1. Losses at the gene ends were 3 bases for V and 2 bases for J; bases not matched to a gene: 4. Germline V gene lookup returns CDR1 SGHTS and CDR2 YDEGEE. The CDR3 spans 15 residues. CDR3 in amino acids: CASSSRGRGNQPQHF. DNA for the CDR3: TGTGCCAGCAGCTCCAGGGGGCGCGGCAATCAGCCCCAGCATTTT.